In this sample, the clone carrying this TCR beta chain turned up a few times. This sample is part of a study of early T cells in non-severe SARS-CoV-2 infection. Each CDR3 protein gets one entry after TCRdb re-called the 5' RACE reads with MiXCR. The sample gives around 60,000 distinct CDR3 sequences, 15% to 20% of which show up once; almost 9% is in the top ten. CDR1 and CDR2 from the germline V gene are SGHTA and FQGNSA. The CDR3 is made up of 12 amino acids. Trimming pared 4 bases from V and 8 bases from J, leaving 9 bases between. The clonotype comes from an adult who was a healthcare worker with PCR-confirmed SARS-CoV-2 infection or an uninfected control (not recorded which). The chain recombines TRBV7-2 with TRBJ2-1, with no clear D. The sequenced sample was whole blood, obtained at baseline. CDR3: CASSSARYEQFF. The DNA for the CDR3 is TGTGCCAGCAGCTCCGCCCGATATGAGCAGTTCTTC.